This T cell receptor beta chain was retrieved from a study of T cells in Graves' hyperthyroidism and ophthalmopathy. This clonotype has only a few counts. This CDR3 comprises 15 residues. Trimming took off 0 bases at V and 4 bases at J, with 13 bases between the two ends. In germline, CDR1 is SGHRS, CDR2 YFSETQ. TCR beta CDR3 regions were amplified from RNA. When the TCR CDR3 underwent first-round RT-PCR, the HTBI primer set was used. One entry per CDR3 protein, called by TCRdb with MiXCR from the multiplex PCR reads. The sample has over 700,000 distinct CDR3 sequences, 38% seen once. Sequencing was done on a sample of blood. The clonotype originates from a man aged 18 to 30 with Graves' hyperthyroidism. The gene calls are TRBV5-1 and TRBJ1-1; D is possibly TRBD1 (5 bases). DNA for the CDR3: TGCGCCAGCAGCTTGGACCCAGGGTTAAGCACTGAAGCTTTCTTT. Its protein product is CASSLDPGLSTEAFF.